This T cell receptor beta chain was captured in a study of OX40 agonist ivuxolimab in advanced cancers. Study-level information: Three patients had partial responses: one hepatocellular carcinoma, two cutaneous melanoma.

The study, taken as a whole, reports: In the 0.1 to 3.0 mg/kg range, CD4+ and CD8+ blood T cells had expanded clonally by week 6.

The V gene's germline CDR1 is SGHTS and CDR2 YDEGEE. The CDR3 has 14 amino acids. V shed 5 bases and J shed 0 bases, with 9 bases lying between them. About this clone: Its antigen is still unknown.

Only in-frame clones appear in the TCRdb table, and some are missing; sequencing was by immunoSEQ multiplex PCR. This sample has some 76,000 clones, with roughly 86% found just once. Patients were excluded for autoimmune disease history or systemic immunosuppression. The chain has TRBV5-8 and TRBJ1-3; D not resolved. This receptor was taken from an adult with an advanced solid tumor such as melanoma, head and neck, liver or kidney cancer. The sample in question was CD4+ or CD8+ T cells sorted from blood, obtained in a trial of the OX40 agonist ivuxolimab. CDR3: CASRSRSSGNTIYF. DNA for the CDR3: TGTGCCAGCAGATCGAGGAGCTCTGGAAACACCATATATTTT.